Listed here are 15 T cell receptor beta chains from one sample, sequenced in a study of blood T cell repertoires in COVID-19. Clones were read by immunoSEQ multiplex PCR, and TCRdb kept only the in-frame ones, dropping some. Of around 150,000 clones detected, about 86% appear once; the ten largest clones hold roughly 19%. The sample comprised peripheral blood. These receptors were collected from a woman aged 80 or over with acute or convalescent COVID-19.

The chain couples TRBV10-3 to TRBJ2-3, with unresolved D. The CDR3 contains 11 residues. V lost 6 bases, J lost 3 bases, and 4 bases lay in between. Germline lookup yields CDR1 ENHRY and CDR2 SYGVKD. The CDR3 is CAIRRTDTQYF. CDR3 DNA: TGTGCCATCAGGAGGACAGATACGCAGTATTTT.

The rearrangement joins TRBV9 to TRBJ1-1; D call uncertain. The CDR3 sequence is 13 residues long. Germline V gene sequence: CDR1 SGDLS, CDR2 YYNGEE. V was cut by 0 bases and J by 2 bases, with 5 bases left in between. The CDR3 DNA reads TGTGCCAGCAGCGTAGCAATTAACACTGAAGCTTTCTTT. The encoded protein is CASSVAINTEAFF.

This clone was seen only a few times. This chain links TRBV4-3 with TRBJ1-5; no clear D. This CDR3 spans 17 amino acids. Germline V gene lookup returns CDR1 LGHNA and CDR2 YSLEER. V was clipped by 4 bases and J by 0 bases, with 16 bases between them. The CDR3 reads CASSLNLDTYSNQPQHF. In DNA form, the CDR3 reads TGCGCCAGCAGCCTAAACCTTGACACTTATAGCAATCAGCCCCAGCATTTT.

This chain connects TRBV16 to TRBJ1-2, with D possibly being TRBD1 (5 bases). The germline CDR1 and CDR2 sequences are KGHSY and FQNENV. The CDR3 runs 13 residues. The V and J ends lost 3 bases and 4 bases respectively, with 9 bases between them. The CDR3 region is CASSQGGVYGYTF. DNA of the CDR3: TGTGCCAGCAGCCAGGGAGGGGTCTATGGCTACACCTTC.

This rearrangement joins TRBV19 to TRBJ1-1; 7 bases are shared with TRBD1. CDR3 length equals 17 residues. Germline-derived CDR1 and CDR2 are LNHDA and SQIVND (reference sequence). V lost 6 bases to trimming and J lost 1 base; unmatched junction nucleotides: 14. The CDR3 reads CASRRMTGIGKNTEAFF. Here the CDR3 DNA reads TGTGCCAGTAGGAGGATGACAGGGATAGGTAAGAACACTGAAGCTTTCTTT.

This chain joins TRBV6-5 and TRBJ2-1; no reliable D call. CDR3 length: 13 amino acids. V lost 4 bases to trimming and J lost 10 bases, with 14 bases between them. Germline CDR1 and CDR2: MNHEY and SVGAGI. The CDR3 sequence: CASSSSLGGEQFF. CDR3 bases: TGTGCCAGCAGTTCGTCCCTAGGCGGCGAGCAGTTCTTC.

As to this clone: This sample includes further DNA sequences coding for the same CDR3. The J gene is TRBJ2-1, the V gene TRBV7-2; D might be TRBD1 (6 bases). This CDR3 region has 15 residues. Trimming shortened V by 3 bases and J by 2 bases, and 11 bases separated the two germline ends. Per germline, CDR1 SGHTA and CDR2 FQGNSA. The CDR3 nucleotides are TGTGCCAGCAGCTTCGGGCAGGGGCCCTACAATGAGCAGTTCTTC. Amino acid sequence: CASSFGQGPYNEQFF.

The chain employs TRBV19 and TRBJ2-5; weak D call: TRBD2 (6 bases). This CDR3 comprises 14 residues. Germline V gene lookup returns CDR1 LNHDA and CDR2 SQIVND (reference sequence). Trimming left V 3 bases short and J 11 bases short, with 19 bases between. The DNA of the CDR3 is TGTGCCAGTAGTATGGTGCGGGGTGGGGTCACGCAGTACTTC. This encodes CASSMVRGGVTQYF.

The chain has TRBV27 and TRBJ2-4; 10 positions match TRBD2. Trimming cost V 0 bases and J 3 bases; bases outside gene matches: 11. CDR1 is MNHEY and CDR2 is SMNVEV in the germline V gene (reference sequence). The CDR3 length is 19 residues. The CDR3 DNA reads TGTGCCAGCAGTTTATCTAAGAGCGGGAGGGCCTTGGACAAAAACATTCAGTACTTC. Protein product: CASSLSKSGRALDKNIQYF.

V usage is TRBV3-1 (or the pseudogene TRBV3-2) and J usage is TRBJ2-5; 13 bases are shared with TRBD2. With 2 bases clipped from V and 5 bases from J, the junction kept 8 bases outside the gene matches. The germline CDR1 and CDR2 sequences are LGHDT and YNNKEL (reference sequence). The CDR3 has 17 residues. In nucleotides, the CDR3 is TGTGCCAGCAGCCAAAAACTAGCGGGAGGGCGACTGGAGACCCAGTACTTC. This translates into CASSQKLAGGRLETQYF.

This clone was detected a few times. The chain recombines TRBV18 with TRBJ2-3; D ambiguous. CDR1 KGHSH and CDR2 LQKENI come from the germline V gene. V lost 5 bases and J 2 bases, leaving 8 bases between the germline ends. There are 13 residues in the CDR3. The DNA of the CDR3 is TGTGCCAGCTCAGGGCCAGACACAGATACGCAGTATTTT. Amino acid sequence: CASSGPDTDTQYF. The full variable domain, in which reference TRBV18 and TRBJ2-3 provide the parts outside the CDR3, is NAGVMQNPRHLVRRRGQEARLRCSPMKGHSHVYWYRQLPEEGLKFMVYLQKENIIDESGMPKERFSAEFPKEGPSILRIQQVVRGDSAAYFCASSGPDTDTQYFGPGTRLTVL.

This clone was found a few times. The chain recombines TRBV4-2 with TRBJ2-3; 9 nucleotides match TRBD2. Trimming cost V 1 base and J 2 bases; bases outside gene matches: 4. Looked up from germline, CDR1 is LGHNA and CDR2 is YNFKEQ. This CDR3 contains 16 residues. CDR3: CASSQVASGATDTQYF. CDR3 in DNA: TGTGCCAGCAGCCAAGTGGCTAGCGGGGCCACAGATACGCAGTATTTT.

The CDR3 nucleotides read TGCGCCAGCAGCCAAGATATTGGACAGGGAGTTAATGGCTACACCTTC. Its translation: CASSQDIGQGVNGYTF. This chain links TRBV4-3 with TRBJ1-2; 8 positions match TRBD1. Germline CDR1 reads LGHNA; CDR2 reads YSLEER. This CDR3 has 16 residues. The trim removed 0 bases at V and 6 bases at J, leaving 9 bases unmatched.

The chain links TRBV5-1 to TRBJ1-1; TRBD1 matches 9 bases. CDR1 SGHRS and CDR2 YFSETQ come from the germline V gene. V gave up 3 bases and J gave up 1 base; unmatched junction bases: 4. CDR3 length: 15 residues. CDR3 loop: CASSWGTGSNTEAFF. CDR3 nucleotide sequence: TGCGCCAGCAGCTGGGGGACAGGGTCGAACACTGAAGCTTTCTTT.

This clone was seen just once. V and J are TRBV2 and TRBJ2-7, with 15 bases aligning to TRBD2. CDR3 length equals 20 residues. After removal of 3 bases from V and 0 bases from J, the junction contained 12 bases not matched to a gene. Germline V gene lookup returns CDR1 SNHLY and CDR2 FYNNEI. The CDR3 here is CASSDPHGTSGRPLSYEQYF. The CDR3, as DNA: TGTGCCAGCAGTGACCCCCACGGGACTAGCGGGAGGCCCCTCTCCTACGAGCAGTACTTC.